Reported below is one TCR beta chain. The data stem from a study of blood T cell repertoires in COVID-19. CDR1 and CDR2 from the germline V gene are SGHRS and YFSETQ. V shed 1 base and J shed 3 bases, with 13 bases lying between them. The CDR3 runs to 16 residues. Using immunoSEQ multiplex PCR, the repertoire was profiled, and TCRdb retains in-frame clones only, with some absent. The table lists 70,000 to 75,000 clones, approximately 79% of them singletons. Sequences were obtained from peripheral blood. This sequence originates from a man aged 60-69 years with active or convalescent COVID-19. The chain has TRBV5-1 and TRBJ2-2; tentatively, D is TRBD1 (6 bases). CDR3 protein: CASSLYGGVDTGELFF. CDR3 nucleotides: TGCGCCAGCAGCTTGTATGGGGGCGTAGACACCGGGGAGCTGTTTTTT. Based on the CDR3 plus reference TRBV5-1 and TRBJ2-2, the full variable domain is KAGVTQTPRYLIKTRGQQVTLSCSPISGHRSVSWYQQTPGQGLQFLFEYFSETQRNKGNFPGRFSGRQFSNSRSEMNVSTLELGDSALYLCASSLYGGVDTGELFFGEGSRLTVL.